The 21 T cell receptor beta chains below were found in one sample sequenced in a study of T cell repertoires in cytomegalovirus infection (dated by TCRdb to the late 2010s). Sequencing took place on an Illumina HiSeq 1500. TCRdb ran its own pipeline on the public reads, namely fastp trimming at Q25 and MiXCR clone calling, and kept in-frame beta chains. Every distinct CDR3 protein forms one entry, paired with its most common genes and DNA. The sample table lists around 180,000 distinct CDR3 sequences, 28% of them with a count of one. In total, the top ten clones hold roughly 31% of the sample. The sample consisted of PBMCs. Receptor source: a human donor in good health (CMV status not recorded). Some clones in this sample may be carry-over from other donors' samples.

The chain is built from TRBV20-1 and TRBJ1-2, with D perhaps TRBD1 (6 bases). Trimming removed 5 bases at V and 7 bases at J, with 17 bases between. Per germline, CDR1 DFQATT and CDR2 SNEGSKA (reference sequence). The CDR3 is made up of 13 amino acids. CDR3 region: CSALPTGLSGYTF. CDR3 in DNA: TGCAGTGCTCTACCGACAGGTCTCTCTGGCTACACCTTC.

There are many counts of this clonotype. This chain uses TRBV18 with TRBJ1-1; the D gene is possibly TRBD1 (6 bases). V was trimmed by 3 bases and J by 0 bases, leaving 14 bases between them. The CDR3 totals 16 residues. CDR1 is KGHSH and CDR2 is LQKENI in the germline V gene. Here the CDR3 DNA reads TGTGCCAGCTCACCTGTCAGGGGAGAGGTGAACACTGAAGCTTTCTTT. Its protein is CASSPVRGEVNTEAFF.

The rearrangement uses TRBV2 and TRBJ1-5; D remains unclear. Germline assignment: CDR1 SNHLY and CDR2 FYNNEI. Trimming took off 7 bases at V and 4 bases at J, with 8 bases between the two ends. This CDR3 is 12 amino acids long. The CDR3 DNA reads as TGTGCCAGCACCCTCGGGAATCAGCCCCAGCATTTT. Translation gives CASTLGNQPQHF. The full variable domain, its missing parts supplied by reference TRBV2 and TRBJ1-5, is EPEVTQTPSHQVTQMGQEVILRCVPISNHLYFYWYRQILGQKVEFLVSFYNNEISEKSEIFDDQFSVERPDGSNFTLKIRSTKLEDSAMYFCASTLGNQPQHFGDGTRLSIL.

This clonotype has only a few counts. The chain carries TRBV11-2 and TRBJ2-5; TRBD2 agrees at 11 bases. The V segment lost 5 bases and the J segment 5 bases; nucleotides outside the gene matches: 16. The CDR3 extends over 18 amino acids. Germline V gene sequence: CDR1 SGHAT, CDR2 FQNNGV. CDR3 DNA: TGTGCCAGCAGCCCGCCGACTAGCGGGGCATTTTGGACGGAGACCCAGTACTTC. Protein: CASSPPTSGAFWTETQYF.

This clonotype has only a few counts. This chain connects TRBV29-1 to TRBJ2-3; 11 bases fit TRBD2. V gave up 4 bases and J gave up 5 bases; unmatched junction bases: 5. Germline V gene data show CDR1 as SQVTM and CDR2 as ANQGSEA. This CDR3 region has 14 residues. Here the CDR3 DNA reads TGCAGCGTTGGTATTAGCGGGGGGGAAGATACGCAGTATTTT. This codes for CSVGISGGEDTQYF.

In this sample, this clonotype turned up a few times. The chain uses TRBV7-8 and TRBJ1-2; 8 bases line up with TRBD1. The CDR3 consists of 14 residues. The ends lost 5 bases at V and 5 bases at J; junction bases unmatched: 7. The V gene's germline CDR1 is SGHVS and CDR2 FQNEAQ. CDR3 region: CASSKTGDSYGYTF. The CDR3 bases are TGTGCCAGCAGCAAGACAGGGGATTCGTATGGCTACACCTTC.

The chain recombines TRBV5-1 with TRBJ1-1; D remains ambiguous. Trimming pared 0 bases from V and 3 bases from J, leaving 9 bases between. Germline lookup yields CDR1 SGHRS and CDR2 YFSETQ. CDR3 length equals 14 residues. The CDR3: CASSLEGIDTEAFF. DNA for the CDR3: TGCGCCAGCAGCTTGGAAGGAATTGACACTGAAGCTTTCTTT.

The chain uses TRBV20-1 and TRBJ1-1, with D uncertain. The CDR3 loop spans 13 amino acids. V was trimmed by 0 bases and J by 7 bases, leaving 12 bases between them. Germline values: CDR1 DFQATT, CDR2 SNEGSKA (reference sequence). The CDR3 sequence: CSARDPARGEAFF. CDR3 nucleotide sequence: TGCAGTGCTAGAGACCCAGCGCGAGGTGAAGCTTTCTTT.

This clonotype was detected many times. The gene calls are TRBV6-6 and TRBJ2-5; 8 bases fit TRBD2. CDR3 length equals 19 residues. V was pared by 0 bases and J by 4 bases, with 16 bases of the junction left unmatched. Germline CDR1 reads MNHNY; CDR2 reads SVGAGI (reference sequence). The CDR3 DNA sequence: TGTGCCAGCAGTTACTCCCCTAAGGGTGCCGGGGGGGAGGTAGAGACCCAGTACTTC. Protein sequence: CASSYSPKGAGGEVETQYF.

This clonotype showed up many times. The chain combines TRBV7-2 with TRBJ2-7; D gene uncertain. CDR3 length equals 13 residues. Between the trimmed V and J ends, which lost 2 bases and 3 bases, there was a span of 8 bases. Germline assignment: CDR1 SGHTA and CDR2 FQGNSA. CDR3 protein: CASSLTEFYEQYF. CDR3 nucleotide sequence: TGTGCCAGCAGCTTAACCGAGTTCTACGAGCAGTACTTC.

The chain employs TRBV7-2 and TRBJ1-1, with a weak D call TRBD1 (5 bases). The CDR3 extends over 17 amino acids. V lost 2 bases to trimming and J lost 5 bases, with 21 bases between them. The germline V gene has CDR1 SGHTA and CDR2 FQGNSA. For the CDR3, the DNA is TGTGCCAGCAGCTTAAGGTTAGGCATGATGGGGACTACTGAAGCTTTCTTT. Its translation: CASSLRLGMMGTTEAFF.

J is TRBJ1-2 and V is TRBV24-1, with D hard to call. V lost 4 bases, J lost 1 base, and 9 bases lay in between. The germline CDR1 and CDR2 sequences are KGHDR and SFDVKD. The CDR3 is 14 residues long. CDR3 loop: CATSDYTVNYGYTF. The CDR3 bases are TGTGCCACCAGTGACTATACAGTTAACTATGGCTACACCTTC.

This clonotype was seen a handful of times. The chain joins TRBV20-1 to TRBJ1-1, with unresolved D. This CDR3 region has 14 residues. Trimming stripped 3 bases from V and 3 bases from J, with 14 bases between. CDR1 DFQATT and CDR2 SNEGSKA come from the germline V gene (reference sequence). CDR3 sequence: CSASSSETYTEAFF. The CDR3 coding sequence is TGCAGTGCTAGTAGCAGCGAGACTTACACTGAAGCTTTCTTT.

The gene calls are TRBV9 and TRBJ1-1; 7 bases agree with TRBD1. Trimming took 4 bases from V and 8 from J; bases not matched to a gene: 17. In germline, CDR1 is SGDLS, CDR2 YYNGEE. The CDR3 loop spans 16 amino acids. CDR3 residues: CASSSNPGTAEGEAFF. In nucleotides, the CDR3 is TGTGCCAGCAGCTCTAATCCCGGGACAGCCGAAGGGGAAGCTTTCTTT.

This chain joins TRBV19 and TRBJ1-1, with D possibly matching TRBD1 (6 bases). Germline assignment: CDR1 LNHDA and CDR2 SQIVND (reference sequence). This CDR3 spans 15 amino acids. The V and J ends lost 5 bases and 0 bases respectively, with 13 bases between them. The CDR3 loop reads CASSFPGHMNTEAFF. In nucleotides, the CDR3 is TGTGCCAGTAGTTTCCCGGGACACATGAACACTGAAGCTTTCTTT.

V is TRBV4-2 and J is TRBJ1-1; D not resolved. The CDR3 contains 13 residues. V was pared by 1 base and J by 7 bases, with 10 bases between. Germline V gives CDR1 LGHNA, CDR2 YNFKEQ. CDR3 loop: CASSQVEPLEAFF. CDR3 bases: TGTGCCAGCAGCCAAGTGGAACCGCTTGAAGCTTTCTTT.

Concerning this clonotype: One end of the junction does not line up with germline, which may come from a read error. J is TRBJ2-2 and V is TRBV29-1; D tentatively fits TRBD1 or TRBD2 (5 bases each). From germline, CDR1 is SQVTM and CDR2 ANQGSEA. This CDR3 has 16 residues. The CDR3: CCVRGSQTRNTGELFF. The CDR3 bases are TGCTGCGTTAGGGGATCCCAAACTAGAAACACCGGGGAGCTGTTTTTT.

The chain recombines TRBV6-5 with TRBJ2-5, with 7 bases identical to TRBD1. The germline V gene encodes CDR1 MNHEY and CDR2 SVGAGI. The CDR3 loop spans 14 amino acids. The V segment lost 3 bases and the J segment 2 bases; nucleotides outside the gene matches: 3. The CDR3 is CASSYSTGQETQYF. CDR3 nucleotides: TGTGCCAGCAGTTATTCGACAGGGCAAGAGACCCAGTACTTC.

The chain couples TRBV10-3 to TRBJ1-4; D not resolved. Trimming took 2 bases from V and 7 from J, leaving 8 bases between them. CDR3 size: 13 residues. Germline lookup yields CDR1 ENHRY and CDR2 SYGVKD. The CDR3 region is CAISEQSGEKLFF. The CDR3 DNA follows: TGTGCCATCAGTGAGCAATCAGGTGAAAAACTGTTTTTT.

The rearrangement uses TRBV25-1 and TRBJ2-1; 9 bases match TRBD2. Trimming at V came to 1 base and at J to 4 bases, leaving 8 bases not matched to a gene. The CDR3 is 17 residues long. CDR1 MGHDK and CDR2 SYGVNS come from the germline V gene. The CDR3 reads CASSEWGLAGIYNEQFF. CDR3 DNA sequence: TGTGCCAGCAGTGAATGGGGGCTAGCGGGGATTTACAATGAGCAGTTCTTC.

This clonotype was seen a handful of times. The chain has TRBV20-1 and TRBJ2-5; TRBD2 agrees at 12 bases. This CDR3 has 15 amino acids. V gave up 6 bases and J gave up 2 bases; unmatched junction bases: 7. Germline loops: CDR1 DFQATT, CDR2 SNEGSKA (reference sequence). The CDR3 protein is CSASTSGGLQETQYF. The DNA of the CDR3 is TGCAGTGCAAGTACTAGCGGGGGGTTACAAGAGACCCAGTACTTC.